A selection of T cell receptor beta chains follows, all from one sample in a study of blood T cells in healthy people across ages. One entry per CDR3 protein, called by TCRdb with MiXCR from the 5' RACE reads. The sample lists about 780,000 distinct CDR3 sequences, under 30% occurring once. The sample was also reused in another study, on T cells of mothers and their children.

Specimen: blood. The receptors were gathered from a boy aged 5 to 17 in good health. Each CDR3 is given with its conserved first and last residue. D genes are given only for firm matches. A clone size is listed for some rows: how often the clone was seen (once, few, many), or a class if it is expanded.

j_gene: TRBJ2-3
v_gene: TRBV10-3
d_gene: TRBD2
abundance: .
CDR3aa: CAISSRSGTSGDRTDTQYF
CDR3nt: TGTGCCATCAGTTCCCGTTCCGGGACTAGCGGGGATAGAACAGATACGCAGTATTTT

j_gene: TRBJ1-4
v_gene: TRBV7-8
d_gene: .
abundance: .
CDR3aa: CASSLALKPTNEKLFF
CDR3nt: TGTGCCAGCAGCTTAGCGCTTAAACCAACTAATGAAAAACTGTTTTTT

j_gene: TRBJ1-1
v_gene: TRBV30
d_gene: .
abundance: once
CDR3aa: CAWGGRGLNTEAFF
CDR3nt: TGTGCCTGGGGGGGGAGGGGCTTGAACACTGAAGCTTTCTTT

j_gene: TRBJ2-7
v_gene: TRBV9
d_gene: TRBD1
abundance: few
CDR3aa: CASSGTGGAEQYF
CDR3nt: TGTGCCAGCAGCGGAACAGGGGGCGCCGAGCAGTACTTC

j_gene: TRBJ2-2
v_gene: TRBV2
d_gene: .
abundance: few
CDR3aa: CASHRLDTGELFF
CDR3nt: TGTGCCTCTCACAGACTAGACACCGGGGAGCTGTTTTTT

j_gene: TRBJ2-5
v_gene: TRBV3-1
d_gene: .
abundance: few
CDR3aa: CASSQDYPPGAEETQYF
CDR3nt: TGTGCCAGCAGCCAAGATTATCCTCCCGGGGCCGAAGAGACCCAGTACTTC

j_gene: TRBJ1-2
v_gene: TRBV18
d_gene: .
abundance: .
CDR3aa: CASSQSRDLINGYTF
CDR3nt: TGTGCCAGCTCACAAAGCCGGGACTTAATCAATGGCTACACCTTC

j_gene: TRBJ2-7
v_gene: TRBV15
d_gene: .
abundance: .
CDR3aa: CATRFGGDNDEQYF
CDR3nt: TGTGCCACTCGATTTGGTGGGGACAACGACGAGCAGTACTTC

j_gene: TRBJ2-5
v_gene: TRBV3-1
d_gene: TRBD1
abundance: .
CDR3aa: CASSQELMGDRVRGTQYF
CDR3nt: TGTGCCAGCAGCCAAGAACTCATGGGAGACAGGGTGCGTGGGACCCAGTACTTC

j_gene: TRBJ1-4
v_gene: TRBV5-1
d_gene: .
abundance: .
CDR3aa: CASQLNTGQEKLFF
CDR3nt: TGCGCCAGCCAATTAAACACAGGACAGGAAAAACTGTTTTTT

j_gene: TRBJ2-5
v_gene: TRBV4-3
d_gene: .
abundance: .
CDR3aa: CASSQWRQETQYF
CDR3nt: TGCGCCAGCAGCCAGTGGCGGCAAGAGACCCAGTACTTC

j_gene: TRBJ2-5
v_gene: TRBV7-6
d_gene: TRBD1
abundance: .
CDR3aa: CASSLGQGYGETQYF
CDR3nt: TGTGCCAGCAGCTTAGGACAGGGGTACGGAGAGACCCAGTACTTC

j_gene: TRBJ2-5
v_gene: TRBV6-5
d_gene: TRBD2
abundance: few
CDR3aa: CASSYGEGWEQYF
CDR3nt: TGTGCCAGCAGTTACGGGGAGGGCTGGGAGCAGTACTTC

j_gene: TRBJ1-4
v_gene: TRBV7-9
d_gene: .
abundance: few
CDR3aa: CASSLGRGVGEKLFF
CDR3nt: TGTGCCAGCAGCTTAGGGAGGGGAGTTGGTGAAAAACTGTTTTTT

j_gene: TRBJ1-2
v_gene: TRBV18
d_gene: TRBD1
abundance: .
CDR3aa: CASTPGQGYGYTF
CDR3nt: TGTGCCAGCACACCGGGACAGGGGTATGGCTACACCTTC

j_gene: TRBJ2-7
v_gene: TRBV20-1
d_gene: .
abundance: .
CDR3aa: CSAAGQALEQYF
CDR3nt: TGCAGTGCAGCGGGACAGGCTCTCGAGCAGTACTTC

j_gene: TRBJ1-1
v_gene: TRBV20-1
d_gene: TRBD1
abundance: .
CDR3aa: CSADREGTEAFF
CDR3nt: TGCAGTGCCGACAGGGAGGGGACTGAAGCTTTCTTT

j_gene: TRBJ2-7
v_gene: TRBV11-2
d_gene: .
abundance: .
CDR3aa: CASSLAGEDYEQYF
CDR3nt: TGTGCCAGCAGCTTAGCGGGGGAGGACTACGAGCAGTACTTC

j_gene: TRBJ1-2
v_gene: TRBV12-3/TRBV12-4
d_gene: TRBD1
abundance: .
CDR3aa: CASRGDRADYGYTF
CDR3nt: TGTGCCAGCAGGGGGGACAGGGCTGACTATGGCTACACCTTC

j_gene: TRBJ1-5
v_gene: TRBV28
d_gene: TRBD1
abundance: .
CDR3aa: CASSFRQGNQPQHF
CDR3nt: TGTGCCAGCAGTTTTCGACAGGGTAATCAGCCCCAGCATTTT

j_gene: TRBJ2-2
v_gene: TRBV2
d_gene: .
abundance: .
CDR3aa: CASSDIGNTGELFF
CDR3nt: TGTGCCAGCAGTGACATAGGGAACACCGGGGAGCTGTTTTTT

j_gene: TRBJ2-1
v_gene: TRBV6-1
d_gene: TRBD2
abundance: few
CDR3aa: CASSRGTSGGLTYSYNEQFF
CDR3nt: TGTGCCAGCAGCCGCGGGACTAGCGGGGGCCTCACCTATTCCTACAATGAGCAGTTCTTC

j_gene: TRBJ2-5
v_gene: TRBV5-1
d_gene: TRBD1
abundance: many
CDR3aa: CASSPGGQGETQYF
CDR3nt: TGCGCCAGCAGCCCCGGCGGACAGGGAGAGACCCAGTACTTC

j_gene: TRBJ2-5
v_gene: TRBV10-3
d_gene: .
abundance: few
CDR3aa: CAIRLGGEETQYF
CDR3nt: TGTGCCATCAGGCTAGGGGGGGAAGAGACCCAGTACTTC